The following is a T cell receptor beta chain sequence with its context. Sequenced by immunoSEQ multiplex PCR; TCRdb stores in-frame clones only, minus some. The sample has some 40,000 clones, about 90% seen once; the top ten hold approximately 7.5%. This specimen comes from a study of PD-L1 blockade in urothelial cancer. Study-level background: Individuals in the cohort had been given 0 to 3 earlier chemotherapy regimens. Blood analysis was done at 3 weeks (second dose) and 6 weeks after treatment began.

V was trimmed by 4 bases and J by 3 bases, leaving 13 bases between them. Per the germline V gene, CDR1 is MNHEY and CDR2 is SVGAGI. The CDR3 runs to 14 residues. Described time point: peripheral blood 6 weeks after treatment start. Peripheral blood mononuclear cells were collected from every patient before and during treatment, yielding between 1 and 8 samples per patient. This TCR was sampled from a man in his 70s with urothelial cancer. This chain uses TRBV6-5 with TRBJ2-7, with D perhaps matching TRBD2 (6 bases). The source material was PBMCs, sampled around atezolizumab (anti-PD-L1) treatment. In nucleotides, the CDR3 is TGTGCCAGCAGTTTGGGGGGAACAGACTACGAGCAGTACTTC. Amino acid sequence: CASSLGGTDYEQYF.